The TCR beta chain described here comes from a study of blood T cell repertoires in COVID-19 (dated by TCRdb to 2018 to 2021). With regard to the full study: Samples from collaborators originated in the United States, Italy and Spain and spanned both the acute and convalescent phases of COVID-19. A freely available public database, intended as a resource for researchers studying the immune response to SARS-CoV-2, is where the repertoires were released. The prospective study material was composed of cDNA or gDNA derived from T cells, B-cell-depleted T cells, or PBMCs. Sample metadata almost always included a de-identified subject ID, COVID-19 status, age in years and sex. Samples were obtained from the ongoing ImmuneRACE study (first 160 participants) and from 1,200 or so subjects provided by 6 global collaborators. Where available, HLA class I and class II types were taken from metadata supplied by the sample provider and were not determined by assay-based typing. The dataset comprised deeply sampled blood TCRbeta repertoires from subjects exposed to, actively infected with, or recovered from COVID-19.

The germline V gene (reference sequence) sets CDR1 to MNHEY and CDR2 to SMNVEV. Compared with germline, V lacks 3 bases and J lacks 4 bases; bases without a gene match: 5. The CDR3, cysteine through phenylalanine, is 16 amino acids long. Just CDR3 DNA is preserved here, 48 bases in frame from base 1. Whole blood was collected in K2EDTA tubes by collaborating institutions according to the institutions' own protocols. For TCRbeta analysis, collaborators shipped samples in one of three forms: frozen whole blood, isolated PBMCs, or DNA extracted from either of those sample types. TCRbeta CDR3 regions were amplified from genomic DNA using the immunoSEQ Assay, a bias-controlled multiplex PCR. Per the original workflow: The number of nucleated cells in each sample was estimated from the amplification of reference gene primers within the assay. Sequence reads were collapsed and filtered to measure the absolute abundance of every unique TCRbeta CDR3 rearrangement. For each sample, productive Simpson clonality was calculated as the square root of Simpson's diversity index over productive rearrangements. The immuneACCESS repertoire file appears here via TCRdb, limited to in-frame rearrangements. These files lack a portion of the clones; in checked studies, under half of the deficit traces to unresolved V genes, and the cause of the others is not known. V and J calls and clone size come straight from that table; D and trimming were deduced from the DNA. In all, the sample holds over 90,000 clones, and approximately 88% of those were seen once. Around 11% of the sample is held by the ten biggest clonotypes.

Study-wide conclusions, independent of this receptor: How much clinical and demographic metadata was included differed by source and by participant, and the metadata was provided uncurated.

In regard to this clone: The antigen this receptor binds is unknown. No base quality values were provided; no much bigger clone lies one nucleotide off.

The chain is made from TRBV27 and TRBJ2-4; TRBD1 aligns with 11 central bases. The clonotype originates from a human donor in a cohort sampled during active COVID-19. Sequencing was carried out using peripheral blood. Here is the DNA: TGTGCCAGCAGTTTTTACGGGACAGGGGGGAAAAACATTCAGTACTTC. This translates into CASSFYGTGGKNIQYF.